This T cell receptor beta chain was documented in a study of blood T cell repertoires in COVID-19 (TCRdb year 2020). General notes on the study: Samples covering the acute and convalescent phases of COVID-19 were provided by collaborators in the United States, Italy and Spain. The samples were drawn from the first 160 participants of the ongoing ImmuneRACE study and from 1,254 subjects provided by 6 global collaborators. Deeply sampled blood TCRbeta repertoires from subjects exposed to, actively infected with, or recovered from COVID-19 were included in the dataset. Nearly every sample came with metadata listing a de-identified subject ID, COVID-19 status, age in years and sex. A freely available public database, intended as a resource for researchers studying the immune response to SARS-CoV-2, is where the repertoires were released. Where available, HLA class I and class II types were taken from metadata supplied by the sample provider and were not determined by assay-based typing. The material from the prospective study consisted of cDNA or gDNA derived from T cells, B-cell-depleted T cells, or PBMCs.

CDR1 is given as SGHNT and CDR2 as YYREEE, both from the germline V gene (reference sequence). Trimming leaves V shorter by 4 bases and J shorter by 6 bases, with the junction holding 4 bases beyond the gene matches. Taken from cysteine to phenylalanine, the CDR3 has 15 residues. Just the 45-base CDR3 DNA is kept, in frame starting at base 1. Each collaborating institution followed its own protocols to collect whole blood in K2EDTA tubes. For TCRbeta analysis, collaborators shipped samples as frozen whole blood, isolated PBMCs, or DNA extracted from either of those sample types. TCRbeta CDR3 regions were amplified from genomic DNA using the immunoSEQ Assay, a bias-controlled multiplex PCR. Under the source paper's analysis protocol: Within the assay, amplification of reference gene primers was used to estimate how many nucleated cells each sample contained. Sequence reads were collapsed and filtered to measure the absolute abundance of every unique TCRbeta CDR3 rearrangement. For each sample, productive Simpson clonality was calculated as the square root of Simpson's diversity index across productive rearrangements. What TCRdb holds here is the immuneACCESS table cut down to in-frame rearrangements. Part of the clones is not present; checked against another copy, under half of the missing clones reflect an unresolved V gene, and the others are unexplained. The V and J calls and clone size are taken from that table; D and trimming were inferred from the DNA. In all, the sample holds more than 20,000 clones, and around 89% of those were seen once. The ten top clones hold around 25% of the sample.

Points the paper makes about the study in general: How much clinical and demographic metadata was included differed by source and by participant, and the metadata was provided uncurated.

A single count supports this clone. It lacks a known antigen. Base qualities are not at hand, and no much larger clone is one base apart. The sequencing sample was made of peripheral blood. This clonotype originated in a human donor with active COVID-19. The donor label of this sample is uncertain. The chain uses TRBV5-4 and TRBJ2-2, with 12 middle bases fitting TRBD1. The CDR3 region reads CASSPGQGAAGELFF. The nucleotide sequence is TGTGCCAGCAGCCCGGGACAGGGGGCCGCCGGGGAGCTGTTTTTT.